The 21 T cell receptor beta chains in this list originate from one sample, sequenced in a study of cytomegalovirus exposure and HLA in healthy donors. PCR involved 60 Vbeta and 13 Jbeta primers. The protocol was immunoSEQ multiplex PCR, while the TCRdb copy is restricted to in-frame clones and leaves out a portion. The data contain around 140,000 clones, 78% of them seen just once; the ten biggest clones take up roughly 1.5%. What was sequenced was PBMCs. These receptors were collected from a woman aged 18-29 years in good health and CMV-seronegative.

The CDR3 sequence is CASSEGGGQGNGYTF. CDR3 DNA sequence: TGTGCCAGCAGTGAAGGTGGGGGACAGGGGAATGGCTACACCTTC. The chain employs TRBV2 and TRBJ1-2; 10 bases match TRBD1. The CDR3 has 15 residues. The ends lost 1 base at V and 6 bases at J; junction bases unmatched: 5. Germline CDR1 and CDR2: SNHLY and FYNNEI.

This clone has just a few counts. V usage is TRBV19 and J usage is TRBJ2-1; tentative D call: TRBD1 (5 bases). The V gene's germline CDR1 is LNHDA and CDR2 SQIVND (reference sequence). The V gene lost 4 bases and the J gene lost 2 bases, with 15 bases spanning the gap. The CDR3 contains 16 residues. In nucleotides, the CDR3 is TGTGCCAGTAGTAGAGAAGGGGTTACCGCCTACAATGAGCAGTTCTTC. Translation: CASSREGVTAYNEQFF.

The rearrangement links TRBV9 to TRBJ2-3, with a tentative D call TRBD2 (5 bases). V was cut by 0 bases and J by 4 bases, with 12 bases left in between. The CDR3 sequence is 15 residues long. The germline gives CDR1 SGDLS, CDR2 YYNGEE. In DNA, the CDR3 is TGTGCCAGCAGCGTAGAGGGCGGAGCGGCAGATACGCAGTATTTT. It translates to CASSVEGGAADTQYF.

V gene TRBV18 combines with J gene TRBJ2-7; TRBD1 agrees at 7 bases. With 3 bases clipped from V and 1 base from J, the junction kept 6 bases outside the gene matches. This CDR3 region has 15 residues. CDR1 is KGHSH, CDR2 LQKENI, per germline. In DNA form, the CDR3 reads TGTGCCAGCTCACCCCTAGACAGGGCTTCCTACGAGCAGTACTTC. Its translation is CASSPLDRASYEQYF. Looking up the rest from reference TRBV18 and TRBJ2-7 gives the full variable domain: NAGVMQNPRHLVRRRGQEARLRCSPMKGHSHVYWYRQLPEEGLKFMVYLQKENIIDESGMPKERFSAEFPKEGPSILRIQQVVRGDSAAYFCASSPLDRASYEQYFGPGTRLTVT.

J is TRBJ1-1 and V is TRBV5-1, with 7 bases aligning to TRBD1. J gave up 5 bases and V 3 bases, and 4 bases lay outside the gene matches. The CDR3 consists of 13 residues. In germline, CDR1 is SGHRS, CDR2 YFSETQ. The CDR3, as DNA: TGCGCCAGCAGCTCGACGACAGGGACTGAAGCTTTCTTT. It codes for CASSSTTGTEAFF.

The rearrangement joins TRBV20-1 to TRBJ2-1; possibly TRBD1 for D (6 bases). V lost 4 bases to trimming and J lost 6 bases, with 7 bases between them. Germline CDR1 reads DFQATT; CDR2 reads SNEGSKA (reference sequence). CDR3 length equals 11 residues. The CDR3 region is CSAIRGNEQFF. CDR3 nucleotide sequence: TGCAGTGCTATCAGGGGCAATGAGCAGTTCTTC.

V gene TRBV7-9 combines with J gene TRBJ2-7; possible D gene TRBD1, 6 bases. CDR1 is SEHNR, CDR2 FQNEAQ, per germline (reference sequence). CDR3 size: 14 residues. Trimming removed 5 bases at V and 4 bases at J, with 15 bases between. The CDR3 sequence is CASSQDRLSYEQYF. CDR3 nucleotide sequence: TGTGCCAGCAGCCAGGACAGATTATCATACGAGCAGTACTTC.

In its sample, this clone was seen a few times. V gene TRBV4-1 combines with J gene TRBJ2-7; a possible D gene is TRBD1 (6 bases). The germline V and J ends were trimmed by 1 base and 7 bases, with 20 bases remaining between them. Looked up from germline, CDR1 is MGHRA and CDR2 is YSYEKL. The CDR3 consists of 16 residues. The CDR3 DNA reads TGCGCCAGCAGCCAAGGCTTTGTACGGACTCAGGGGGAGCAGTACTTC. Protein sequence: CASSQGFVRTQGEQYF.

V gene TRBV19 combines with J gene TRBJ2-5, with 7 bases fitting TRBD2. CDR1 is LNHDA and CDR2 is SQIVND in the germline V gene (reference sequence). With 4 bases clipped from V and 2 bases from J, the junction kept 1 base outside the gene matches. This CDR3 is built from 13 residues. CDR3 amino acids: CASSTGLQETQYF. The CDR3 nucleotides are TGTGCCAGTAGTACGGGACTACAAGAGACCCAGTACTTC.

This clone was picked up one time. For the CDR3, the DNA is TGTGCCAGCAGCGTAGAGACAGGGAACAATGAGCAGTTCTTC. Its translation is CASSVETGNNEQFF. This chain connects TRBV25-1 to TRBJ2-1; 7 bases line up with TRBD1. Per the germline V gene, CDR1 is MGHDK and CDR2 is SYGVNS. The trim removed 6 bases at V and 5 bases at J, leaving 7 bases unmatched. This CDR3 comprises 14 residues.

V usage is TRBV19 and J usage is TRBJ1-5; D possibly corresponds to TRBD1 (5 bases). The CDR3 runs to 22 residues. Germline loops: CDR1 LNHDA, CDR2 SQIVND (reference sequence). Deletions cut 6 bases from V and 0 bases from J, with 33 bases between. The CDR3 DNA sequence: TGTGCCAGTAGATCCTACGGCGAAGACAGCGAAAATGCCCCTTATAGCAATCAGCCCCAGCATTTT. Protein product: CASRSYGEDSENAPYSNQPQHF.

J is TRBJ1-5 and V is TRBV6-1; D may be TRBD1 (6 bases). V was pared by 9 bases and J by 5 bases, with 14 bases between. CDR1 and CDR2 from the germline V gene are MNHNS and SASEGT. This CDR3 has 13 residues. CDR3 DNA sequence: TGTGCCAGTATGGACAGAGGGGATCAGCCCCAGCATTTT. It encodes CASMDRGDQPQHF.

The J gene is TRBJ2-7, the V gene TRBV6-5; 7 bases are shared with TRBD2. This CDR3 comprises 15 residues. With 0 bases clipped from V and 3 bases from J, the junction kept 5 bases outside the gene matches. Germline CDR1 is MNHEY and CDR2 is SVGAGI. CDR3 residues: CASSYSPGRIYEQYF. The CDR3 DNA reads TGTGCCAGCAGTTACTCTCCCGGGAGGATCTACGAGCAGTACTTC.

This clone was counted between two and nine times. This chain links TRBV29-1 with TRBJ1-1; 7 bases map to TRBD1. The CDR3 contains 14 residues. Per the germline V gene, CDR1 is SQVTM and CDR2 is ANQGSEA. V shed 3 bases and J 6 bases; nucleotides not matched to a gene: 10. CDR3 DNA sequence: TGCAGCGTTGAGGGACAGCTTCGTGGCGCTGAAGCTTTCTTT. Its protein product is CSVEGQLRGAEAFF. Full variable domain (outside the CDR3, taken from reference TRBV29-1 and TRBJ1-1): SAVISQKPSRDICQRGTSLTIQCQVDSQVTMMFWYRQQPGQSLTLIATANQGSEATYESGFVIDKFPISRPNLTFSTLTVSNMSPEDSSIYLCSVEGQLRGAEAFFGQGTRLTVV.

The gene calls are TRBV27 and TRBJ2-7, with D perhaps TRBD2 (5 bases). CDR3 length: 12 residues. Deletions cut 8 bases from V and 7 bases from J, with 15 bases between. CDR1 and CDR2 from the germline V gene are MNHEY and SMNVEV (reference sequence). CDR3 loop: CASQEVLGEQYF. The CDR3 bases are TGTGCCAGCCAGGAGGTTTTGGGGGAGCAGTACTTC.

In its sample, this clone was seen a few times. This sequence joins TRBV5-1 and TRBJ2-3; 7 nucleotides align to TRBD1. V was clipped by 2 bases and J by 3 bases; unmatched bases: 3. The V gene's germline CDR1 is SGHRS and CDR2 YFSETQ. The CDR3 is made up of 14 amino acids. The CDR3 nucleotides read TGCGCCAGCAGCTTCGGGACAGTTACAGATACGCAGTATTTT. Its translation: CASSFGTVTDTQYF.

V is TRBV9 and J is TRBJ1-2; D is ambiguous. The V end was cut by 0 bases, the J end by 5 bases, with 5 bases between. The CDR3 is 12 residues long. In germline, CDR1 is SGDLS, CDR2 YYNGEE. DNA for the CDR3: TGTGCCAGCAGCGTAGTACAGTATGGCTACACCTTC. Protein sequence: CASSVVQYGYTF.

In the case of this clone: One end of the junction does not line up with germline, which may come from a read error. The V call is TRBV4-1, the J call TRBJ2-5; possible D gene TRBD2, 5 bases. Germline CDR1 reads MGHRA; CDR2 reads YSYEKL. This CDR3 is 14 amino acids long. CDR3 residues: CASNQEIRGETQYF. CDR3 DNA sequence: TGCGCCAGCAACCAAGAAATCCGGGGAGAGACCCAGTACTTC.

CDR3 DNA: TGTGCCAGCAGCTTAGAGTCAGGGACTGAAGCTTTCTTT. Amino acid sequence: CASSLESGTEAFF. The rearrangement joins TRBV7-7 to TRBJ1-1; possible D gene TRBD1, 5 bases. Trimming took 1 base from V and 5 from J, leaving 8 bases between them. This CDR3 has 13 residues. Per germline, CDR1 SSHAT and CDR2 FNYEAQ (reference sequence).

The chain's CDR3 is CASSIDEEDRPQYF. The CDR3 region has the DNA TGTGCCAGTAGTATAGATGAGGAGGATCGTCCGCAGTATTTT. The chain joins TRBV19 to TRBJ2-3, with a tentative D call TRBD2 (5 bases). The V end was cut by 0 bases, the J end by 10 bases, with 14 bases between. From germline, CDR1 is LNHDA and CDR2 SQIVND (reference sequence). The CDR3 contains 14 residues.

In this sample, this clone turned up once. The chain combines TRBV6-5 with TRBJ1-2; 8 positions agree with TRBD1. Germline-derived CDR1 and CDR2 are MNHEY and SVGAGI. There are 14 residues in the CDR3. The V segment lost 11 bases and the J segment 4 bases; nucleotides outside the gene matches: 12. The CDR3 coding sequence is TGTGCCGTACTTGGACAGGGCGTCGCCTATGGCTACACCTTC. Residues: CAVLGQGVAYGYTF.